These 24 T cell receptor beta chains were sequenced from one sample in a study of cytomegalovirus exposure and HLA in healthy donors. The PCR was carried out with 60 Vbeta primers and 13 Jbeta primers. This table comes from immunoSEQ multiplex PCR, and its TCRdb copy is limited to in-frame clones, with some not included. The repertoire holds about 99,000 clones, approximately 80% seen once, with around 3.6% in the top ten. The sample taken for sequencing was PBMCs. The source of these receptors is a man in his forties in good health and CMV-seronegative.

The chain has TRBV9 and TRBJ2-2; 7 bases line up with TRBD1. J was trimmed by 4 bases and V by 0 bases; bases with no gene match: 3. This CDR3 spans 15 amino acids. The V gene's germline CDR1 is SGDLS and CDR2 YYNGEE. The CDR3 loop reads CASSVVQGSTGELFF. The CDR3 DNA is TGTGCCAGCAGCGTAGTACAGGGGTCCACCGGGGAGCTGTTTTTT.

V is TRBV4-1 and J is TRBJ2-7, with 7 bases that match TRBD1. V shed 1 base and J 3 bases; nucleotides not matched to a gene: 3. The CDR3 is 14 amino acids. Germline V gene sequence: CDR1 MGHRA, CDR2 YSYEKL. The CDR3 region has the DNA TGCGCCAGCAGCCAAGGACAGGGAAGCTACGAGCAGTACTTC. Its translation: CASSQGQGSYEQYF.

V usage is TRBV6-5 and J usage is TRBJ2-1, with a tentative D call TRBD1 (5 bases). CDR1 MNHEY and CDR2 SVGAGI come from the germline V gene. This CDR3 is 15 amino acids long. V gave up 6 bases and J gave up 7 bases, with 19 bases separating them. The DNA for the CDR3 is TGTGCCAGCAGAATCGGACAAGGAGCTGGAAATGAGCAGTTCTTC. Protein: CASRIGQGAGNEQFF.

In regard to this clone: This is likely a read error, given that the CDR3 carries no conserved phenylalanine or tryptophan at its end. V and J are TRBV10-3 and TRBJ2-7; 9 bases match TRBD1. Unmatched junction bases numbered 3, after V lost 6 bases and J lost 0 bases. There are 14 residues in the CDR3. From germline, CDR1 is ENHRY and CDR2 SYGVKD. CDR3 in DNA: TGTGCCATCAGATCGGACAGGGGCTCCTACGAGCAGTACCTC. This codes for CAIRSDRGSYEQYL.

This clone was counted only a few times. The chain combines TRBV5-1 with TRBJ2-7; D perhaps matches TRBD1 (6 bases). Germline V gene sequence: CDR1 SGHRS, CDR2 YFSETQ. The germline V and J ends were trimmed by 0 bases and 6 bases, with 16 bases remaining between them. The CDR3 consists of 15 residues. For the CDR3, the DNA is TGCGCCAGCAGCTTGGCCCTAACAGGGCAGGGCGAGCAGTACTTC. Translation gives CASSLALTGQGEQYF.

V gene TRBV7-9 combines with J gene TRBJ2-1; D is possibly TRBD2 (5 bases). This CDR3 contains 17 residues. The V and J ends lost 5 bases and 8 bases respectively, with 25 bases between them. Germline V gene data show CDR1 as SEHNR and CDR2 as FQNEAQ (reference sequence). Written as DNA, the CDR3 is TGTGCCAGCAGCCGCCATCTGTCGGGGAGCCTTCGAGATGAGCAGTTCTTC. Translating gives CASSRHLSGSLRDEQFF.

Here the CDR3 DNA reads TGTGCCAGCAACGGCCTAGCGGGGACAAAGTACAATGAGCAGTTCTTC. Translating gives CASNGLAGTKYNEQFF. V and J are TRBV7-9 and TRBJ2-1; 9 bases fit TRBD2. V dropped 7 bases and J dropped 4; count of bases not matched to a gene: 11. The CDR3 has 16 residues. The germline CDR1 and CDR2 sequences are SEHNR and FQNEAQ (reference sequence).

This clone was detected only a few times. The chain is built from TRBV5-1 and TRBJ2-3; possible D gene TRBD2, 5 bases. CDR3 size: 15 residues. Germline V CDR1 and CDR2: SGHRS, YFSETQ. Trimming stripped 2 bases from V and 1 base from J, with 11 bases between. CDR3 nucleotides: TGCGCCAGCAGCTTCACGGACTCGCGCACAGATACGCAGTATTTT. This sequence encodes CASSFTDSRTDTQYF.

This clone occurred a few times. The CDR3 here is CASSPGTAMNTEAFF. The CDR3 DNA reads as TGTGCCAGCTCACCAGGGACAGCGATGAACACTGAAGCTTTCTTT. V is TRBV18 and J is TRBJ1-1; 7 nucleotides line up with TRBD1. Looked up from germline, CDR1 is KGHSH and CDR2 is LQKENI. The CDR3 covers 15 residues. The V and J ends lost 2 bases and 0 bases, in that order; junction bases with no gene match: 3.

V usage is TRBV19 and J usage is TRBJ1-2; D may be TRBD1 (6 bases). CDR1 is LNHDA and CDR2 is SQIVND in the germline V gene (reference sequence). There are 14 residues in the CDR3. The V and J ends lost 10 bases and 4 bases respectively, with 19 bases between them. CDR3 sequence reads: CATHISPDSYGYTF. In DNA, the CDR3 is TGTGCCACCCACATCTCACCGGACAGCTATGGCTACACCTTC.

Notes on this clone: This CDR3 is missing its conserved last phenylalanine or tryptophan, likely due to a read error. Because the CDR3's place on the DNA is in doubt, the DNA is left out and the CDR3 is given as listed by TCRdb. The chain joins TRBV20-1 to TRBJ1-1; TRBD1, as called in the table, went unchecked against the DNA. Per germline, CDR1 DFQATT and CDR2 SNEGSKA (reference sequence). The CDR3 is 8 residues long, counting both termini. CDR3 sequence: CSADSGTG.

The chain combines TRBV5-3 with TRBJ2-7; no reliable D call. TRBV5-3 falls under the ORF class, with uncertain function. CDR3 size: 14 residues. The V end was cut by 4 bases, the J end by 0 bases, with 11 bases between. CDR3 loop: CARSPESCSYEQYF. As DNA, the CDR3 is TGTGCCAGAAGCCCGGAGTCGTGCTCCTACGAGCAGTACTTC.

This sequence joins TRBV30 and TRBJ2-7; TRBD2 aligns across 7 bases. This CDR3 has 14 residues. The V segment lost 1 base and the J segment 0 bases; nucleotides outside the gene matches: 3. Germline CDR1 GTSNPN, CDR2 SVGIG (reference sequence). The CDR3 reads CAWSGGGSSYEQYF. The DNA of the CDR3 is TGTGCCTGGAGTGGGGGAGGGAGCTCCTACGAGCAGTACTTC.

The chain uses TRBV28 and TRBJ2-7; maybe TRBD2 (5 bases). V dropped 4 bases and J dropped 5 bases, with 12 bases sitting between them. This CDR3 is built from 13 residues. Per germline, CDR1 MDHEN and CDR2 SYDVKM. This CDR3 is CASSSGGRDEQYF. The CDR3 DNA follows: TGTGCCAGCAGTTCTGGAGGTCGGGACGAGCAGTACTTC.

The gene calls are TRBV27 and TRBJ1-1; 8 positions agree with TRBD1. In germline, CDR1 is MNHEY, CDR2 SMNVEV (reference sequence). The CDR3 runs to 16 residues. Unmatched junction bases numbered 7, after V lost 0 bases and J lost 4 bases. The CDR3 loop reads CASSLSIGRGLTEAFF. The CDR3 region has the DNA TGTGCCAGCAGTTTATCGATTGGCAGGGGGCTCACTGAAGCTTTCTTT.

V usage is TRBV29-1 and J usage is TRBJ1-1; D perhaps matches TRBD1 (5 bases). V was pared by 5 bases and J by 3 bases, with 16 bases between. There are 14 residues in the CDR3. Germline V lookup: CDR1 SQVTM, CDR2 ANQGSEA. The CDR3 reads CSVWGQGGDTEAFF. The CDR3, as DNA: TGCAGCGTTTGGGGCCAGGGAGGGGACACTGAAGCTTTCTTT. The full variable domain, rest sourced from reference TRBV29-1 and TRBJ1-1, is SAVISQKPSRDICQRGTSLTIQCQVDSQVTMMFWYRQQPGQSLTLIATANQGSEATYESGFVIDKFPISRPNLTFSTLTVSNMSPEDSSIYLCSVWGQGGDTEAFFGQGTRLTVV.

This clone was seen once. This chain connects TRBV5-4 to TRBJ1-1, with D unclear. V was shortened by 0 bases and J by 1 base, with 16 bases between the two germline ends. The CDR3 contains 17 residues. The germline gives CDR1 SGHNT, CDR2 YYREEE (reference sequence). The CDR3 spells CASSLGFDGLSNTEAFF. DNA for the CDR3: TGTGCCAGCAGCTTGGGATTTGACGGACTCTCGAACACTGAAGCTTTCTTT.

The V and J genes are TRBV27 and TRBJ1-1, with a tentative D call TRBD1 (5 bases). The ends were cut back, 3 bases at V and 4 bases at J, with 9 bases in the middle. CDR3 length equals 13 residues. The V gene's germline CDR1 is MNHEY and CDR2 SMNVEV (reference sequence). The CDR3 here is CASSLGLLTEAFF. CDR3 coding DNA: TGTGCCAGCAGTTTGGGACTCCTCACTGAAGCTTTCTTT.

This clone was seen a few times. The DNA of the CDR3 is TGTGCCAGCAACCCCAGGGGTGAGGACACTGAAGCTTTCTTT. The encoded protein is CASNPRGEDTEAFF. This chain connects TRBV6-5 to TRBJ1-1; D is possibly TRBD1 (6 bases). Germline assignment: CDR1 MNHEY and CDR2 SVGAGI. The CDR3 covers 14 residues. V lost 7 bases to trimming and J lost 3 bases, with 15 bases between them.

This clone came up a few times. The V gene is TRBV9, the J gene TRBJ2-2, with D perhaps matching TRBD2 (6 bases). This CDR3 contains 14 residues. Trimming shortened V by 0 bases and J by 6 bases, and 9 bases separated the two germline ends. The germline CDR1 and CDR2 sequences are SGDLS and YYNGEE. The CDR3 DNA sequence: TGTGCCAGCAGCGTAGCCGCGGGACCCGGGGAGCTGTTTTTT. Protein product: CASSVAAGPGELFF.

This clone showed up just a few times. The CDR3 here is CASSLEKGYREQFF. The CDR3 nucleotides read TGCGCCAGCAGCTTGGAGAAGGGGTACCGTGAGCAGTTCTTC. V gene TRBV5-1 combines with J gene TRBJ2-1; maybe TRBD1 (5 bases). CDR1 SGHRS and CDR2 YFSETQ come from the germline V gene. V was trimmed by 0 bases and J by 9 bases, leaving 13 bases between them. The CDR3 is 14 amino acids.

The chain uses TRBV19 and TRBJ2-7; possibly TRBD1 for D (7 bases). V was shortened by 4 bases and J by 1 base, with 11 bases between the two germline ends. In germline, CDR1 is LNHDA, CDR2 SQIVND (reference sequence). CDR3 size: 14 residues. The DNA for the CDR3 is TGTGCCAGTAGTACGGGGGACAGATCCTACGAGCAGTACTTC. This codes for CASSTGDRSYEQYF.

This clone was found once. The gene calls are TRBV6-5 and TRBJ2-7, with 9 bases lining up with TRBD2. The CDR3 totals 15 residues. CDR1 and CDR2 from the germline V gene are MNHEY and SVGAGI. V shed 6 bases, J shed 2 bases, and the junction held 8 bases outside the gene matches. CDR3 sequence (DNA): TGTGCCAGCAGGGGAAATAGCGGGGGAACCTACGAGCAGTACTTC. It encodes CASRGNSGGTYEQYF.

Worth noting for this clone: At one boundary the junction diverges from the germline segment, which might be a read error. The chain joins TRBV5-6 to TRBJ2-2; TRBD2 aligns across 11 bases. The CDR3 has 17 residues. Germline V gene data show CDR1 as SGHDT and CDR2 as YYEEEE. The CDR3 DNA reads TGTGTCAGCAGCTTCGCGACTAGCGGGACGGTAACCGGGGAGCTGTTTTTT. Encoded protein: CVSSFATSGTVTGELFF.